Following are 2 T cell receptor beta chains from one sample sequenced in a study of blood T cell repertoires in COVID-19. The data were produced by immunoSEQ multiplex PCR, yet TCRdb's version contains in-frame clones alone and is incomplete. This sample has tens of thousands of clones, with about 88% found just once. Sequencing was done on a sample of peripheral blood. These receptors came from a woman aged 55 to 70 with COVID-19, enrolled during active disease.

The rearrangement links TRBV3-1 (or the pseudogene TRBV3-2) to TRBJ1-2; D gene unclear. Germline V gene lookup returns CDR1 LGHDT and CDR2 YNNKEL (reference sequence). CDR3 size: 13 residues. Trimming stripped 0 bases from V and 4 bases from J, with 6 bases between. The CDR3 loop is CASSQDSGYGYTF. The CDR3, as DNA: TGTGCCAGCAGCCAAGACTCCGGCTATGGCTACACCTTC.

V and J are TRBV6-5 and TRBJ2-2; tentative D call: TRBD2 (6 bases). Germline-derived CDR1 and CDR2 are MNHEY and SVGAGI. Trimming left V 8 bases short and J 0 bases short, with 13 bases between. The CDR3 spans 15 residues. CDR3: CASSGGAANTGELFF. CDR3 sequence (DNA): TGTGCCAGCTCGGGCGGGGCAGCGAACACCGGGGAGCTGTTTTTT.